This T cell receptor beta chain was captured in a study of identical twins. Study-level results: The abundant beta clonotypes from cord blood had fewer insertions, and memory repertoires had none of this. Weaker excess twin sharing was seen among beta out-of-frame sequences. Not following the same donors, the study drew its conclusions from cross-sectional statistical analysis.

Using its own MiXCR run on the 5' RACE reads, TCRdb lists one record per CDR3 protein. This table holds some 630,000 distinct CDR3 sequences, just over 7% found once. CDR3 length: 17 residues. V lost 1 base to trimming and J lost 0 bases, with 15 bases between them. Germline CDR1 reads SGHNT; CDR2 reads YENEEA. Among all donors, each was a healthy Caucasian. The table lists this clonotype with many counts. Its matching antigen is unknown. The data also belong to a second study, concerning yellow fever vaccine responses in identical twins.

This TCR was sampled from a woman aged 18-29 years in good health. The sequenced sample was PBMCs. The chain couples TRBV11-3 to TRBJ1-1; the D gene is possibly TRBD1 (6 bases). CDR3 in amino acids: CASSLASIRTVNTEAFF. The CDR3 DNA follows: TGTGCCAGCAGCTTAGCAAGTATCAGGACAGTGAACACTGAAGCTTTCTTT.